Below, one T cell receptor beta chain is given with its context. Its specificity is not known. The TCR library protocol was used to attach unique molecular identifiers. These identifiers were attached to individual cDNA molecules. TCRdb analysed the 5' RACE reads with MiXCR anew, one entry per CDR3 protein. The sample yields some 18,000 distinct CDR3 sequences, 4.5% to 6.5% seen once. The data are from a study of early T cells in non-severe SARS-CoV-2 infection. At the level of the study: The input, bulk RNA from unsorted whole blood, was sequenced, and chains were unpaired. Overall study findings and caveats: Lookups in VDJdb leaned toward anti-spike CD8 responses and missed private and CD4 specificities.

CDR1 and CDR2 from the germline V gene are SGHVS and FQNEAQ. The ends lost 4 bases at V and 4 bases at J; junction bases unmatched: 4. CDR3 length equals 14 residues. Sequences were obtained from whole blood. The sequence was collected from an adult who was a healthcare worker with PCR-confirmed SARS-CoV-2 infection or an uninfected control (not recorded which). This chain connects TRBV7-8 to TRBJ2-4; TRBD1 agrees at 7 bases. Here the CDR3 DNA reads TGTGCCAGCAGCTACACAGGGGCTAAAAACATTCAGTACTTC. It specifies CASSYTGAKNIQYF.